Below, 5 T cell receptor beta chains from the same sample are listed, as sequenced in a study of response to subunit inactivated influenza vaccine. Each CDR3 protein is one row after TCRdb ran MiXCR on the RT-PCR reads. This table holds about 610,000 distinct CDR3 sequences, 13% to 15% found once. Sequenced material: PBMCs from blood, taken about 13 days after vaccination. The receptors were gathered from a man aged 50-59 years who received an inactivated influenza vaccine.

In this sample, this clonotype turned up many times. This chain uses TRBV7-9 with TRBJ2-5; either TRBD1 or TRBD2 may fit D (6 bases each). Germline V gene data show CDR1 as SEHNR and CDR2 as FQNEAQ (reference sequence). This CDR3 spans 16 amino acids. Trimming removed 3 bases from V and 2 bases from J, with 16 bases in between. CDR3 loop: CASSLLQGRGQETQYF. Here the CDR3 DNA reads TGTGCCAGCAGCTTGCTACAGGGACGGGGGCAAGAGACCCAGTACTTC.

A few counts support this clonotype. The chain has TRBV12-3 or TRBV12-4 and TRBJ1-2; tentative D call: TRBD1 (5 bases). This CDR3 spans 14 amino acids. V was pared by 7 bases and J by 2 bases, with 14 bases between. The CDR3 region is CASTASRGNYGYTF. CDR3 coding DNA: TGTGCCAGCACCGCTAGTCGGGGGAACTATGGCTACACCTTC.

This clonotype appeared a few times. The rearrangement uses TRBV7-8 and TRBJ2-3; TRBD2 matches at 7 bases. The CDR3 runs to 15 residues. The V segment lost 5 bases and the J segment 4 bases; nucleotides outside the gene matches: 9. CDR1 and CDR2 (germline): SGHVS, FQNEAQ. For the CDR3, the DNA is TGTGCCAGCAGCCCTAAGCGGGGTTTCTCAGATACGCAGTATTTT. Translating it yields CASSPKRGFSDTQYF.

The CDR3 bases are TGTGCCAGCAGTTTGTATTGGTATGAGCAGTTCTTC. Its translation: CASSLYWYEQFF. V is TRBV6-2 or TRBV6-3 and J is TRBJ2-1; no clear D gene. Trimming left V 4 bases short and J 8 bases short, with 9 bases between. Germline V CDR1 and CDR2: MNHEY, SVGEGT. The CDR3 is 12 amino acids.

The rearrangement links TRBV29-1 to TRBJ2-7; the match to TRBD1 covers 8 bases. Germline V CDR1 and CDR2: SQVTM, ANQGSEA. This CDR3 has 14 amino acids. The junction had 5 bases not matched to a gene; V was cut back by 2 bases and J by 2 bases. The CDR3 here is CSVERTGSPYEQYF. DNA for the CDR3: TGCAGCGTTGAACGGACAGGGTCCCCCTACGAGCAGTACTTC.